Below, 12 T cell receptor beta chains from the same sample are listed, as sequenced in a study of T cell repertoires in cytomegalovirus infection. Using its own MiXCR run on the reads, TCRdb lists one record per CDR3 protein. Of around 900,000 distinct CDR3 sequences listed, approximately 31% were seen once; the top ten hold about 14%. Which antigens these TCRs recognize remains unknown. This material consisted of cultured CD8+ T cells from PBMCs, taken from culture after CMV antigen stimulation. These receptors originate from a human donor in good health (CMV status not recorded). Some clones in this sample may be carry-over from other donors' samples.

The rearrangement joins TRBV20-1 to TRBJ1-5; 12 bases are shared with TRBD1. The CDR3 is 15 residues long. Germline V CDR1 and CDR2: DFQATT, SNEGSKA (reference sequence). Germline trimming cut 6 bases from V and 7 bases from J; bases unmatched to any gene: 10. The CDR3 DNA reads TGCAGTGCAGCCCGGGACAGGGGGCAAGAACAGCCCCAGCATTTT. Translated, it gives CSAARDRGQEQPQHF.

This clonotype was seen a handful of times. The gene calls are TRBV27 and TRBJ2-1; tentative D call: TRBD2 (5 bases). Trimming took 6 bases from V and 7 from J, leaving 13 bases between them. This CDR3 has 13 residues. Looked up from germline, CDR1 is MNHEY and CDR2 is SMNVEV (reference sequence). The CDR3 region is CASSPLRENEQFF. In nucleotides, the CDR3 is TGTGCCAGCAGCCCTCTCCGGGAAAATGAGCAGTTCTTC.

The chain carries TRBV7-8 and TRBJ2-2; D gene unclear. Trimming took off 1 base at V and 3 bases at J, with 9 bases between the two ends. Germline CDR1 SGHVS, CDR2 FQNEAQ. The length of the CDR3 is 15 residues. The CDR3 loop is CASSLELGYTGELFF. The CDR3 DNA sequence: TGTGCCAGCAGCTTAGAACTGGGGTACACCGGGGAGCTGTTTTTT. The variable domain in full, completed from reference TRBV7-8 and TRBJ2-2, reads GAGVSQSPRYKVAKRGQDVALRCDPISGHVSLFWYQQALGQGPEFLTYFQNEAQLDKSGLPSDRFFAERPEGSVSTLKIQRTQQEDSAVYLCASSLELGYTGELFFGEGSRLTVL.

A few counts support this clonotype. The V call is TRBV7-8, the J call TRBJ2-7, with a possible D match to TRBD2 (5 bases). This CDR3 has 15 amino acids. Germline loops: CDR1 SGHVS, CDR2 FQNEAQ. Trimming cost V 3 bases and J 5 bases, with 17 bases left between them. CDR3 in amino acids: CASSLKGRARDEQYF. CDR3 DNA: TGTGCCAGCAGCTTGAAAGGACGGGCGAGGGACGAGCAGTACTTC.

This clonotype was observed a handful of times. The rearrangement uses TRBV14 and TRBJ2-3; TRBD2 aligns across 9 bases. Germline trimming cut 7 bases from V and 2 bases from J; bases unmatched to any gene: 7. The CDR3 runs 15 residues. CDR1 SGHDN and CDR2 FVKESK come from the germline V gene. CDR3: CASTLAGRLTDTQYF. In DNA form, the CDR3 reads TGTGCCAGCACCCTAGCGGGGCGACTCACAGATACGCAGTATTTT.

This clonotype was seen many times. This chain connects TRBV11-3 to TRBJ2-1; TRBD1 agrees at 9 bases. Germline trimming cut 2 bases from V and 10 bases from J; bases unmatched to any gene: 3. This CDR3 has 13 residues. The germline V gene has CDR1 SGHNT and CDR2 YENEEA. CDR3 coding DNA: TGTGCCAGCAGCTTAAACAGGGGGCGGGAGCAGTTCTTC. It specifies CASSLNRGREQFF.

The rearrangement links TRBV10-3 to TRBJ2-1; D gene ambiguous. Germline V CDR1 and CDR2: ENHRY, SYGVKD. The CDR3 has 15 amino acids. Trimming took 0 bases from V and 3 from J, leaving 9 bases between them. CDR3 sequence (DNA): TGTGCCATCAGTGAGTCTAGCCTCCACTACAATGAGCAGTTCTTC. Translation gives CAISESSLHYNEQFF.

This clonotype appeared many times. The chain recombines TRBV7-9 with TRBJ2-1, with TRBD2 matching 9 bases. The CDR3 has 15 amino acids. Losses at the gene ends were 5 bases for V and 3 bases for J; bases not matched to a gene: 5. In germline, CDR1 is SEHNR, CDR2 FQNEAQ (reference sequence). The CDR3 DNA is TGTGCCAGCAGCGTCAGCGGGGGGATCTACAATGAGCAGTTCTTC. This codes for CASSVSGGIYNEQFF.

Only a few counts were recorded for this clonotype. The chain joins TRBV7-9 to TRBJ2-7, with unresolved D. CDR1 is SEHNR and CDR2 is FQNEAQ in the germline V gene (reference sequence). Trimming shortened V by 5 bases and J by 2 bases, and 16 bases separated the two germline ends. This CDR3 contains 15 residues. This CDR3 reads CASSQWAADPYEQYF. The CDR3 DNA reads TGTGCCAGCAGCCAGTGGGCCGCGGACCCCTACGAGCAGTACTTC.

The genes are TRBV7-6 and TRBJ1-1; 7 positions match TRBD1. V gave up 3 bases and J gave up 8 bases; unmatched junction bases: 12. Germline V CDR1 and CDR2: SGHVS, FNYEAQ. The length of the CDR3 is 15 residues. DNA of the CDR3: TGTGCCAGCAGCTTCAACTCATGGGGACAGCCCGAAGCTTTCTTT. Its translation is CASSFNSWGQPEAFF.

This chain links TRBV6-4 with TRBJ2-1; D unclear. Trimming removed 8 bases from V and 9 bases from J, with 29 bases in between. Germline V CDR1 and CDR2: MRHNA, SNTAGT. This CDR3 has 17 residues. The CDR3 DNA follows: TGTGCCAGCTCCGAAGGGCACTATTACTCCCCCCTCTCTGAGCAGTTCTTC. Protein product: CASSEGHYYSPLSEQFF.

This clonotype has only a few counts. This chain uses TRBV6-1 with TRBJ1-1; D is possibly TRBD1 (5 bases). In germline, CDR1 is MNHNS, CDR2 SASEGT. This CDR3 has 13 residues. Deletions cut 10 bases from V and 1 base from J, with 13 bases between. The CDR3 is CATSPGANTEAFF. In nucleotides, the CDR3 is TGTGCCACCTCGCCCGGGGCGAACACTGAAGCTTTCTTT.